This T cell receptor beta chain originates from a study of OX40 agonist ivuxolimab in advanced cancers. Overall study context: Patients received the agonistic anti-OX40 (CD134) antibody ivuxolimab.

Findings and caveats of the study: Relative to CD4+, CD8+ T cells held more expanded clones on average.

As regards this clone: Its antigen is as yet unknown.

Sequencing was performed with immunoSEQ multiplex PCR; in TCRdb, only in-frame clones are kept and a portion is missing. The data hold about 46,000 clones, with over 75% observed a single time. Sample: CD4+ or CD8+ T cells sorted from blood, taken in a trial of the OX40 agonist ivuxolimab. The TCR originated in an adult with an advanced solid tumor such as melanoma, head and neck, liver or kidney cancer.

The CDR3 loop reads CASSPNQERGGYNEQFF. CDR3 sequence (DNA): TGTGCCAGCAGCCCCAATCAGGAAAGGGGCGGGTACAATGAGCAGTTCTTC. The V and J genes are TRBV9 and TRBJ2-1; the D gene could be TRBD1 or TRBD2 (5 bases each). Germline lookup yields CDR1 SGDLS and CDR2 YYNGEE. The CDR3 consists of 17 residues. With 4 bases removed from V and 4 bases from J, the gap between germline ends came to 21 bases.